The 20 T cell receptor beta chains below all came from one sample that was sequenced in a study of vaccination effects on CD4 cells after COVID-19. After expansion with viral peptide pools in the ViraFEST assay, antigen-specific CD4+ T cells were sequenced. Following culture for approximately ten days, CD4+ T cells were isolated. The person had a PCR-confirmed SARS-CoV-2 infection during March to December 2020. The vaccine given was either BNT162b2 or mRNA-1273, in two doses. Clones were read by immunoSEQ multiplex PCR, and TCRdb kept only the in-frame ones, dropping some. This table holds roughly 17,000 clones, 74% found once. These receptors are not linked to any known antigen. Sequenced material: CD4+ T cells from PBMCs cultured with SARS-CoV-2 spike peptides, taken after COVID-19 vaccination. These receptors were obtained from a human donor who had a prior SARS-CoV-2 infection.

The V and J genes are TRBV11-3 and TRBJ2-3, with D possibly matching TRBD2 (5 bases). The germline V and J ends were trimmed by 5 bases and 3 bases, with 15 bases remaining between them. CDR3 length equals 15 residues. Germline V gives CDR1 SGHNT, CDR2 YENEEA. CDR3 sequence reads: CASSPRRGGTDTQYF. The CDR3 nucleotides are TGTGCCAGCAGCCCCCGCCGGGGTGGTACAGATACGCAGTATTTT.

The chain combines TRBV9 with TRBJ2-5; 14 positions agree with TRBD2. Germline trimming cut 3 bases from V and 6 bases from J; bases unmatched to any gene: 7. Per germline, CDR1 SGDLS and CDR2 YYNGEE. CDR3 length: 16 amino acids. The CDR3 DNA is TGTGCCAGCAGCGGGCGGACTAGCGGGAGGTGGAAGACCCAGTACTTC. It codes for CASSGRTSGRWKTQYF.

This chain joins TRBV7-9 and TRBJ2-7; D tentatively fits TRBD1 or TRBD2 (5 bases each). The CDR3 is 12 amino acids. V shed 6 bases and J shed 7 bases, with 13 bases lying between them. Germline V gene lookup returns CDR1 SEHNR and CDR2 FQNEAQ (reference sequence). CDR3 nucleotides: TGTGCCAGCAGTAGGGACGTAGAAGAGCAGTACTTC. Its protein is CASSRDVEEQYF. The full variable domain, in which reference TRBV7-9 and TRBJ2-7 provide the parts outside the CDR3, is DTGVSQNPRHKITKRGQNVTFRCDPISEHNRLYWYRQTLGQGPEFLTYFQNEAQLEKSRLLSDRFSAERPKGSFSTLEIQRTEQGDSAMYLCASSRDVEEQYFGPGTRLTVT.

This clone came up a few times. The rearrangement uses TRBV7-8 and TRBJ1-4, with D possibly matching TRBD1 (5 bases). CDR3 length: 18 amino acids. Trimming pared 1 base from V and 0 bases from J, leaving 15 bases between. Germline assignment: CDR1 SGHVS and CDR2 FQNEAQ. CDR3 nucleotides: TGTGCCAGCAGCTTAGTTATACGGAGGGGCGCAACTAATGAAAAACTGTTTTTT. Translating gives CASSLVIRRGATNEKLFF. Variable domain in full (rest from reference TRBV7-8 and TRBJ1-4): GAGVSQSPRYKVAKRGQDVALRCDPISGHVSLFWYQQALGQGPEFLTYFQNEAQLDKSGLPSDRFFAERPEGSVSTLKIQRTQQEDSAVYLCASSLVIRRGATNEKLFFGSGTQLSVL.

The genes are TRBV11-2 and TRBJ2-1, with 7 bases lining up with TRBD2. Trimming at V came to 2 bases and at J to 0 bases, leaving 4 bases not matched to a gene. Germline assignment: CDR1 SGHAT and CDR2 FQNNGV. This CDR3 region has 16 residues. CDR3 in DNA: TGTGCCAGCAGCTTATACGGGGGGAGCTCCTACAATGAGCAGTTCTTC. Translating gives CASSLYGGSSYNEQFF.

V and J are TRBV6-5 and TRBJ2-2; D might be TRBD1 (5 bases). Germline CDR1 reads MNHEY; CDR2 reads SVGAGI. The V gene lost 7 bases and the J gene lost 7 bases, with 19 bases spanning the gap. The CDR3 contains 15 residues. In DNA, the CDR3 is TGTGCCAGCAAAACAGGCGATCGTTGGGTCGGGGAGCTGTTTTTT. Its protein is CASKTGDRWVGELFF.

The chain has TRBV5-5 and TRBJ1-3; a weak D match, TRBD1 (5 bases). The CDR3 loop spans 15 amino acids. The germline gives CDR1 SGHKS, CDR2 YYEKEE (reference sequence). Trimming pared 4 bases from V and 4 bases from J, leaving 15 bases between. For the CDR3, the DNA is TGTGCCAGCAGCCTAGGACACGGCGGAGGAAACACCATATATTTT. This gives the protein CASSLGHGGGNTIYF.

This chain joins TRBV7-9 and TRBJ1-1; D gene uncertain. Trimming stripped 2 bases from V and 5 bases from J, with 12 bases between. This CDR3 region has 14 residues. CDR1 and CDR2 from the germline V gene are SEHNR and FQNEAQ (reference sequence). The CDR3: CASSLRGPSTEAFF. Here the CDR3 DNA reads TGTGCCAGCAGCTTACGGGGTCCCAGTACTGAAGCTTTCTTT. The full variable domain, with the rest looked up from reference TRBV7-9 and TRBJ1-1, is DTGVSQNPRHKITKRGQNVTFRCDPISEHNRLYWYRQTLGQGPEFLTYFQNEAQLEKSRLLSDRFSAERPKGSFSTLEIQRTEQGDSAMYLCASSLRGPSTEAFFGQGTRLTVV.

The chain uses TRBV5-5 and TRBJ2-2; TRBD1 aligns across 8 bases. CDR1 and CDR2 from the germline V gene are SGHKS and YYEKEE (reference sequence). V shed 5 bases and J 4 bases; nucleotides not matched to a gene: 10. The CDR3 is 16 residues long. This CDR3 is CASSRKWTGSTGELFF. The DNA of the CDR3 is TGTGCCAGCAGTCGGAAATGGACAGGGTCCACCGGGGAGCTGTTTTTT.

V is TRBV12-3 or TRBV12-4 and J is TRBJ1-6; unclear D gene. The V gene lost 6 bases and the J gene lost 11 bases, with 11 bases spanning the gap. The CDR3 is 12 residues long. CDR3 in DNA: TGTGCCAGCAGCCCCTCGACGGCACCCCTCCACTTT. Translation gives CASSPSTAPLHF.

The J gene is TRBJ1-5, the V gene TRBV5-1; no clear D gene. V lost 4 bases and J lost 0, with 17 bases in between. CDR3 length equals 17 residues. The germline gives CDR1 SGHRS, CDR2 YFSETQ. CDR3 bases: TGCGCCAGCAGCCCCTTCCCGGTTTCGGTTAGCAATCAGCCCCAGCATTTT. Encoded protein: CASSPFPVSVSNQPQHF.

This sequence joins TRBV10-3 and TRBJ2-7; 9 bases map to TRBD1. J gave up 5 bases and V 8 bases, and 13 bases lay outside the gene matches. The CDR3 spans 15 residues. CDR1 is ENHRY, CDR2 SYGVKD, per germline. The CDR3 is CAIALSGQGRDEQYF. In DNA, the CDR3 is TGTGCCATCGCACTATCCGGACAGGGGCGCGACGAGCAGTACTTC.

The CDR3 DNA reads as TGTGCCTGGAGCCCCGAGGGCGTGGGCTGGGTGTTGGGCTACACCTTC. This gives the protein CAWSPEGVGWVLGYTF. V gene TRBV30 combines with J gene TRBJ1-2; the D is unclear. The germline CDR1 and CDR2 sequences are GTSNPN and SVGIG (reference sequence). Trimming left V 3 bases short and J 8 bases short, with 25 bases between. This CDR3 is built from 16 residues.

This clone counts as medium-sized (0.01 to 0.1%). V is TRBV20-1 and J is TRBJ1-4, with D possibly matching TRBD1 (5 bases). Germline CDR1 reads DFQATT; CDR2 reads SNEGSKA (reference sequence). This CDR3 is 14 amino acids long. Trimming pared 3 bases from V and 10 bases from J, leaving 18 bases between. Here the CDR3 DNA reads TGCAGTGCTAGTAACTCACAGGTGGTTGGAAAACTGTTTTTT. Its translation: CSASNSQVVGKLFF.

The chain recombines TRBV24-1 with TRBJ2-5; 14 nucleotides match TRBD2. Germline values: CDR1 KGHDR, CDR2 SFDVKD. The CDR3 is made up of 17 amino acids. The trim removed 9 bases at V and 2 bases at J, leaving 10 bases unmatched. CDR3 amino acids: CATGSMGLAGAQETQYF. The CDR3 DNA sequence: TGTGCCACCGGGTCGATGGGACTAGCGGGGGCTCAAGAGACCCAGTACTTC.

The V and J genes are TRBV7-9 and TRBJ2-7, with 7 bases that match TRBD2. Germline V gene lookup returns CDR1 SEHNR and CDR2 FQNEAQ (reference sequence). The CDR3 covers 13 residues. V trimming: 2 bases; J trimming: 4 bases; junction bases outside the gene matches: 2. In nucleotides, the CDR3 is TGTGCCAGCAGCTTAACTAGCGAGTACGAGCAGTACTTC. This codes for CASSLTSEYEQYF.

The rearrangement uses TRBV5-1 and TRBJ2-7, with a weak D call TRBD2 (6 bases). Germline V gene lookup returns CDR1 SGHRS and CDR2 YFSETQ. V was pared by 2 bases and J by 0 bases, with 9 bases between. The CDR3 runs to 14 residues. The CDR3 bases are TGCGCCAGCAGCTTCCGGGAGACCTCCTACGAGCAGTACTTC. Its translation is CASSFRETSYEQYF.

This clone was counted a single time. CDR3 in DNA: TGTGCCAGCAGATTTGACAGCTCTGGAAACACCATATATTTT. Translated: CASRFDSSGNTIYF. The V call is TRBV11-1, the J call TRBJ1-3; D is possibly TRBD1 (5 bases). The V end lost 6 bases, the J end lost 0 bases, and 9 bases lay between the germline ends. The CDR3 is 14 residues long. Germline-derived CDR1 and CDR2 are SGHAT and FQDESV (reference sequence).

The count of this clone is one. This chain links TRBV3-1 (or the pseudogene TRBV3-2) with TRBJ1-2; D is possibly TRBD1 (6 bases). CDR3 length equals 15 residues. V gave up 6 bases and J gave up 5 bases, with 19 bases separating them. CDR1 is LGHDT, CDR2 YNNKEL, per germline (reference sequence). DNA of the CDR3: TGTGCCAGCAGGCAACACGGACAGTACTCTTATGGCTACACCTTC. This encodes CASRQHGQYSYGYTF.

This sequence joins TRBV5-5 and TRBJ2-1; TRBD2 matches 10 bases. The CDR3 totals 15 residues. The V gene's germline CDR1 is SGHKS and CDR2 YYEKEE (reference sequence). The trim removed 2 bases at V and 8 bases at J, leaving 7 bases unmatched. The chain's CDR3 is CASSLSLAGLYEQFF. CDR3 nucleotides: TGTGCCAGCAGCTTATCACTAGCGGGGCTGTATGAGCAGTTCTTC.